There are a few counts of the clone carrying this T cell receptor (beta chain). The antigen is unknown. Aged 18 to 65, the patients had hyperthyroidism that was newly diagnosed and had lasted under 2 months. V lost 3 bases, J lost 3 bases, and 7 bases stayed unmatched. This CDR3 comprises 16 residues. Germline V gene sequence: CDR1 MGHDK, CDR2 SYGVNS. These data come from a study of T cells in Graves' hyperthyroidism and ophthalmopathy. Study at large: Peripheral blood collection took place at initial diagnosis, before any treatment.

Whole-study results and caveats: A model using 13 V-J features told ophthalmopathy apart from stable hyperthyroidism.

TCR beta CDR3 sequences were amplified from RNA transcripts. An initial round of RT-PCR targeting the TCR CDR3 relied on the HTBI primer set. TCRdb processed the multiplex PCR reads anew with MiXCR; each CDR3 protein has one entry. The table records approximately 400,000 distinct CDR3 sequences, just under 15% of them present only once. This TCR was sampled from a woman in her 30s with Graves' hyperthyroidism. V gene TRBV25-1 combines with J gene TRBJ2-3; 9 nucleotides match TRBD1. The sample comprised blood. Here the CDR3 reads CASSEGQGKGTDTQYF. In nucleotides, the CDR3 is TGTGCCAGCAGTGAGGGACAGGGTAAAGGAACAGATACGCAGTATTTT.